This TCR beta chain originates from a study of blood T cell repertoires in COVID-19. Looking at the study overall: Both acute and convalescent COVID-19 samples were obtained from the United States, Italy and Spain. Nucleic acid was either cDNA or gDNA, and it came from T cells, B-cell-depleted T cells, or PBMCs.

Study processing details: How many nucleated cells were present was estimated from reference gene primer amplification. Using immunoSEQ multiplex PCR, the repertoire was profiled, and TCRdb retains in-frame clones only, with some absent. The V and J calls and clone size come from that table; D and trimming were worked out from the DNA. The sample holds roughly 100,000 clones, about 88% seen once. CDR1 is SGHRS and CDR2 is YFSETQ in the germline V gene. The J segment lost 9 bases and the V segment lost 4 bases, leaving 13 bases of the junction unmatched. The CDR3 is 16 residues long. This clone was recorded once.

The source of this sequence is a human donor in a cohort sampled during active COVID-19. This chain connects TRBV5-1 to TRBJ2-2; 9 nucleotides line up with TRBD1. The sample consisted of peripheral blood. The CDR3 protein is CASSETGTGRNWELFF. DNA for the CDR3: TGCGCCAGCAGCGAAACCGGGACAGGGCGTAATTGGGAGCTGTTTTTT.